A selection of T cell receptor beta chains follows, all from one sample in a study of neurological immune-mediated disorders. TCRdb ran MiXCR on the 5' RACE reads and lists one entry per CDR3 protein. The table records tens of thousands of distinct CDR3 sequences, 10% of them present only once. Sequences were obtained from PBMCs. The source of these receptors is a young woman with HTLV-1-associated myelopathy (HAM/TSP). Each CDR3 is given without its conserved first and last residue. A clone size is listed for some rows: how often the clone was seen (once, few, many), or a class if it is expanded.

many	TRBV20-1	TRBJ2-7	SARGLVSEQY
many	TRBV29-1	TRBJ2-2	SVDPAGDTGELF
many	TRBV20-1	TRBJ1-4	SARLRTNEKLF
many	TRBV7-8	TRBJ2-1	ASSLAGFTYNEQF
many	TRBV30	TRBJ1-1	AWRSKQGRAF
-	TRBV5-1	TRBJ1-1	NSSLAGRSEAF
many	TRBV20-1	TRBJ1-1	SARDQGWGTISFEAF
many	TRBV5-1	TRBJ1-1	ASSATGGPYFGAF
many	TRBV18	TRBJ2-1	ASSPSQGNEQF
many	TRBV6-5	TRBJ2-7	ASSYEERDRGFFGPDYEQY
-	TRBV5-6	TRBJ2-2	ASLRTSGVVGELF
many	TRBV5-1	TRBJ1-2	ASSPGTEGHGYT
many	TRBV29-1	TRBJ2-7	SVLTGISYEQY
many	TRBV6-1	TRBJ1-1	ATPGQMNTEAF
many	TRBV9	TRBJ1-2	ASNRTLFDGYT
many	TRBV5-1	TRBJ1-1	ASSLSGGDTEAF
many	TRBV30	TRBJ2-3	AWSVQEDTQY
-	TRBV7-9	TRBJ1-4	ARSRTGLNEKLF
many	TRBV12-3/TRBV12-4	TRBJ1-2	ASSRQGQGYT
many	TRBV20-1	TRBJ2-5	SARVFGDLETQY
many	TRBV5-6	TRBJ2-7	ASSLPGTVLHGQY
many	TRBV5-1	TRBJ2-6	ASSDPTSGGGSGANVLT
many	TRBV24-1	TRBJ2-2	ATAKGNTGELF
many	TRBV5-1	TRBJ1-3	ASSLNGDAGNTIY
many	TRBV5-1	TRBJ1-2	ASSLWGTDYGYT
many	TRBV7-8	TRBJ1-3	ASSVQAFSGNTIY
-	TRBV30	TRBJ1-3	AWSVRGTSGNTIY
many	TRBV20-1	TRBJ1-5	SARNGPLNQPQH
many	TRBV5-1	TRBJ2-5	ASSLEETQY
once	TRBV29-1	TRBJ2-1	SVEVLAGEQF
many	TRBV6-6	TRBJ2-2	ASRPPPGPLYTGELF
many	TRBV7-9	TRBJ1-4	ASSFRRGTTAATNEKLF
many	TRBV6-5	TRBJ2-7	ASRGQLLNYEQY
many	TRBV5-6	TRBJ2-3	ASSLSPGADTQY
many	TRBV3-1	TRBJ2-5	ASSLMPGQLKETQY
many	TRBV6-6	TRBJ1-2	ASSTGGFNYGYT